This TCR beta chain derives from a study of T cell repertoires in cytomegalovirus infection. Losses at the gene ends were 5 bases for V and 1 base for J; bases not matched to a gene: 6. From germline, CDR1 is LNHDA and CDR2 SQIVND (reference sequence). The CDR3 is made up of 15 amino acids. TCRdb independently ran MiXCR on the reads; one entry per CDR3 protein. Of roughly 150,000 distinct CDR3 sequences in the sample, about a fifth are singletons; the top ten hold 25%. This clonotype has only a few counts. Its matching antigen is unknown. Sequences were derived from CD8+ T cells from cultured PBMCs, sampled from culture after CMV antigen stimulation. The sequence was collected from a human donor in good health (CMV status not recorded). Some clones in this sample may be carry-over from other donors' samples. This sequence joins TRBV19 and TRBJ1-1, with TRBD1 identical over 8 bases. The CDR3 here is CASSPQGAGNTEAFF. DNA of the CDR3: TGTGCCAGTAGTCCGCAGGGGGCGGGGAACACTGAAGCTTTCTTT.